The following is a T cell receptor (beta chain) sequence with its context. Antigen unknown. A much larger clone sits a single nucleotide away, making a read error possible. The investigators amplified TCR beta CDR3 regions from RNA transcripts. TCR CDR3 underwent first-round RT-PCR with the HTBI primer set. TCRdb re-derived calls from the multiplex PCR reads in MiXCR, one entry per CDR3 protein. The repertoire holds some 720,000 distinct CDR3 sequences, with 15% to 20% as singletons. CDR1 is MNHNS and CDR2 is SASEGT in the germline V gene. CDR3 length: 13 amino acids. This record comes from a study of T cells in Graves' hyperthyroidism and ophthalmopathy. Study-wide points: Most thyroid clonotypes that were expanded above 0.001 also turned up in blood.

Absence of ophthalmopathy progression within 18 months defined stable Graves' hyperthyroidism. Uncontrolled infection, other autoimmune disease, pregnancy or lactation barred patients from enrollment. 10 ml fresh peripheral blood yielded the PBMCs. Specimen: blood. This TCR was recovered from a man aged 18 to 30 with Graves' hyperthyroidism. The chain carries TRBV6-1 and TRBJ1-2, with a possible D match to TRBD1 (6 bases). The CDR3: CASGDAGVDGYTF. The DNA for the CDR3 is TGTGCCAGCGGTGATGCAGGGGTTGACGGCTACACCTTC.